The entry that follows covers one T cell receptor beta chain sequence. Its antigen remains unknown. Only in-frame clones appear in the TCRdb table, and some are missing; sequencing was by immunoSEQ multiplex PCR. The sample lists millions of clones; 95% were seen once. The CDR3 totals 17 residues. Germline V gene lookup returns CDR1 LNHDA and CDR2 SQIVND (reference sequence). J lost 3 bases, V lost 3 bases, and 5 bases had no gene match. This sample is drawn from a study of shared clonotypes between healthy human individuals. Overall study: Donors had three CD4 naive, three CD4 memory, two CD8 naive and one CD8 memory plate apiece. Notes on the study in general: Non-shared clonotypes had lower generation probabilities than clonotypes shared by all four sorted-subset donors.

The sequenced sample was naive CD4+ T cells sorted from blood. Subset of the sample: CD45RA+ positively selected. The chain has TRBV19 and TRBJ1-4; TRBD1 aligns across 12 bases. The receptor's source is a man between 18 and 35 years old in good health. DNA for the CDR3: TGTGCCAGTAGTATGGGGACAGGGGGCAGAGCTAATGAAAAACTGTTTTTT. Encoded protein: CASSMGTGGRANEKLFF.